A single sample is the source of the 28 T cell receptor beta chains below, sequenced in a study of blood T cell repertoires in COVID-19. Using immunoSEQ multiplex PCR, the repertoire was profiled, and TCRdb retains in-frame clones only, with some absent. In the table there are approximately 130,000 clones, around 78% of which are singletons. What was sequenced was peripheral blood. The receptors shown here come from a human donor in a cohort sampled during active COVID-19.

The chain recombines TRBV29-1 with TRBJ2-7, with 7 bases fitting TRBD2. This CDR3 region has 14 residues. CDR1 SQVTM and CDR2 ANQGSEA come from the germline V gene. The junction had 5 bases not matched to a gene; V was cut back by 3 bases and J by 0 bases. The CDR3 DNA reads as TGCAGCGTTGATTTCGGACTAGACTCCTACGAGCAGTACTTC. Its translation is CSVDFGLDSYEQYF.

This clone was picked up a small number of times. The rearrangement joins TRBV6-1 to TRBJ2-7, with 9 positions matching TRBD1. The CDR3 has 16 residues. Germline CDR1 is MNHNS and CDR2 is SASEGT. The V and J ends lost 4 bases and 3 bases, in that order; junction bases with no gene match: 10. The CDR3 protein is CASSAPGQGAIYEQYF. Here the CDR3 DNA reads TGTGCCAGCAGTGCACCGGGACAGGGAGCCATCTACGAGCAGTACTTC.

The chain combines TRBV2 with TRBJ2-7, with 7 bases aligning to TRBD1. V lost 8 bases and J lost 0; bases outside the gene matches: 7. The germline V gene has CDR1 SNHLY and CDR2 FYNNEI. The CDR3 is 14 residues long. CDR3 sequence reads: CASEDRITSYEQYF. The CDR3 coding sequence is TGTGCCAGCGAGGACAGGATTACCTCCTACGAGCAGTACTTC. The full variable domain, rest sourced from reference TRBV2 and TRBJ2-7, is EPEVTQTPSHQVTQMGQEVILRCVPISNHLYFYWYRQILGQKVEFLVSFYNNEISEKSEIFDDQFSVERPDGSNFTLKIRSTKLEDSAMYFCASEDRITSYEQYFGPGTRLTVT.

This chain connects TRBV7-9 to TRBJ1-4, with TRBD1 matching 7 bases. CDR3 length: 14 amino acids. Trimming cost V 7 bases and J 7 bases; bases outside gene matches: 9. Germline-derived CDR1 and CDR2 are SEHNR and FQNEAQ (reference sequence). CDR3 loop: CASNLGGAGEKLFF. The CDR3 DNA follows: TGTGCCAGCAACCTAGGGGGCGCGGGTGAAAAACTGTTTTTT. The variable domain in full, with the rest retrieved from reference TRBV7-9 and TRBJ1-4, is DTGVSQNPRHKITKRGQNVTFRCDPISEHNRLYWYRQTLGQGPEFLTYFQNEAQLEKSRLLSDRFSAERPKGSFSTLEIQRTEQGDSAMYLCASNLGGAGEKLFFGSGTQLSVL.

J is TRBJ2-3 and V is TRBV10-1, with D possibly TRBD1 on 6 matching bases. V lost 5 bases to trimming and J lost 3 bases, with 12 bases between them. The CDR3 is made up of 14 amino acids. Per germline, CDR1 WNHNN and CDR2 SYGVQD (reference sequence). The CDR3 here is CASSIDQGTDTQYF. Here the CDR3 DNA reads TGCGCCAGCAGTATTGACCAGGGGACAGATACGCAGTATTTT.

In its sample, this clone was seen many times. The J gene is TRBJ2-3, the V gene TRBV5-4; D might be TRBD1 (6 bases). Germline values: CDR1 SGHNT, CDR2 YYREEE (reference sequence). The V and J ends lost 4 bases and 2 bases respectively, with 8 bases between them. This CDR3 is 13 amino acids long. The CDR3 here is CASSRDNTDTQYF. The CDR3 coding sequence is TGTGCCAGCAGCCGGGACAACACAGATACGCAGTATTTT. Using reference TRBV5-4 and TRBJ2-3 for the parts outside the CDR3, the full variable domain is ETGVTQSPTHLIKTRGQQVTLRCSSQSGHNTVSWYQQALGQGPQFIFQYYREEENGRGNFPPRFSGLQFPNYSSELNVNALELDDSALYLCASSRDNTDTQYFGPGTRLTVL.

The chain links TRBV19 to TRBJ1-5; weak D call: TRBD1 (5 bases). CDR1 and CDR2 (germline): LNHDA, SQIVND (reference sequence). The CDR3 consists of 16 residues. V was shortened by 8 bases and J by 5 bases, with 22 bases between the two germline ends. The CDR3 protein is CASGGGRGPRDQPQHF. The CDR3, as DNA: TGTGCCAGTGGGGGTGGGAGGGGCCCTCGAGATCAGCCCCAGCATTTT.

This chain uses TRBV4-1 with TRBJ2-5, with D perhaps TRBD1 (6 bases). The V and J ends lost 5 bases and 5 bases respectively, with 18 bases between them. Per germline, CDR1 MGHRA and CDR2 YSYEKL. This CDR3 spans 15 amino acids. The CDR3 DNA follows: TGCGCCAGCAGCGGAGGACAGACAAGTTCGGAGACCCAGTACTTC. It specifies CASSGGQTSSETQYF.

This clone showed up just a few times. The chain has TRBV27 and TRBJ2-7, with 8 bases identical to TRBD1. Trimming cost V 0 bases and J 6 bases; bases outside gene matches: 7. Germline V CDR1 and CDR2: MNHEY, SMNVEV (reference sequence). The CDR3 length is 15 residues. CDR3 amino acids: CASSLSSQGAGEQYF. CDR3 DNA: TGTGCCAGCAGTTTATCGTCCCAGGGGGCGGGCGAGCAGTACTTC.

V is TRBV5-4 and J is TRBJ1-2, with a tentative D call TRBD1 (5 bases). CDR1 SGHNT and CDR2 YYREEE come from the germline V gene (reference sequence). Trimming left V 0 bases short and J 5 bases short, with 14 bases between. The CDR3 totals 15 residues. CDR3 DNA: TGTGCCAGCAGCTTGGTTGAAGGGGCGAGGTATGGCTACACCTTC. Translation gives CASSLVEGARYGYTF. Based on the CDR3 plus reference TRBV5-4 and TRBJ1-2, the full variable domain is ETGVTQSPTHLIKTRGQQVTLRCSSQSGHNTVSWYQQALGQGPQFIFQYYREEENGRGNFPPRFSGLQFPNYSSELNVNALELDDSALYLCASSLVEGARYGYTFGSGTRLTVV.

Many counts were recorded for this clone. The chain is built from TRBV5-6 and TRBJ1-1; perhaps TRBD1 as D (5 bases). CDR3 length equals 13 residues. Deletions cut 4 bases from V and 3 bases from J, with 10 bases between. Germline CDR1 and CDR2: SGHDT and YYEEEE. CDR3 protein: CASSLGTYTEAFF. The DNA of the CDR3 is TGTGCCAGCAGCCTGGGGACTTACACTGAAGCTTTCTTT.

The J gene is TRBJ1-2, the V gene TRBV30; D is uncertain. V lost 1 base, J lost 8 bases, and 23 bases lay in between. CDR1 is GTSNPN, CDR2 SVGIG, per germline (reference sequence). The CDR3 is 16 amino acids. As DNA, the CDR3 is TGTGCCTGGAGTGGGCTGCGGGGAGAACGAGTGCAAGGCTACACCTTC. Amino acid sequence: CAWSGLRGERVQGYTF. The full variable domain, in which reference TRBV30 and TRBJ1-2 provide the parts outside the CDR3, is SQTIHQWPATLVQPVGSPLSLECTVEGTSNPNLYWYRQAAGRGLQLLFYSVGIGQISSEVPQNLSASRPQDRQFILSSKKLLLSDSGFYLCAWSGLRGERVQGYTFGSGTRLTVV.

The rearrangement links TRBV19 to TRBJ1-1; 8 bases line up with TRBD1. The V gene's germline CDR1 is LNHDA and CDR2 SQIVND (reference sequence). Trimming removed 6 bases from V and 3 bases from J; junction bases left unmatched: 9. The CDR3 totals 15 residues. CDR3 in amino acids: CASSAGGGGYTEAFF. For the CDR3, the DNA is TGTGCCAGTAGCGCAGGGGGCGGCGGGTACACTGAAGCTTTCTTT.

The chain employs TRBV5-5 and TRBJ2-3, with 7 bases aligning to TRBD2. This CDR3 region has 15 residues. Losses at the gene ends were 1 base for V and 4 bases for J; bases not matched to a gene: 6. The V gene's germline CDR1 is SGHKS and CDR2 YYEKEE (reference sequence). The CDR3 sequence is CASSLRGERADTQYF. The CDR3 coding sequence is TGTGCCAGCAGCTTGCGGGGGGAGAGGGCAGATACGCAGTATTTT.

This clone appeared a single time. The J gene is TRBJ1-5, the V gene TRBV19; 9 nucleotides line up with TRBD1. The germline gives CDR1 LNHDA, CDR2 SQIVND (reference sequence). This CDR3 is built from 16 residues. Germline trimming cut 5 bases from V and 7 bases from J; bases unmatched to any gene: 12. The DNA for the CDR3 is TGTGCCAGTAGTCCCCCGACAGGGGGTCTGCAACAGCCCCAGCATTTT. It translates to CASSPPTGGLQQPQHF. Using reference TRBV19 and TRBJ1-5 for the parts outside the CDR3, the full variable domain is DGGITQSPKYLFRKEGQNVTLSCEQNLNHDAMYWYRQDPGQGLRLIYYSQIVNDFQKGDIAEGYSVSREKKESFPLTVTSAQKNPTAFYLCASSPPTGGLQQPQHFGDGTRLSIL.

The chain recombines TRBV27 with TRBJ1-1; D is ambiguous. The CDR3 consists of 12 residues. Germline lookup yields CDR1 MNHEY and CDR2 SMNVEV (reference sequence). The V end was cut by 6 bases, the J end by 1 base, with 6 bases between. CDR3 coding DNA: TGTGCCAGCAGAATCAGGAACACTGAAGCTTTCTTT. Amino acid sequence: CASRIRNTEAFF.

The table lists this clone with a count of one. The chain carries TRBV19 and TRBJ2-3; 7 positions agree with TRBD1. The germline V gene encodes CDR1 LNHDA and CDR2 SQIVND (reference sequence). Trimming cost V 5 bases and J 4 bases; bases outside gene matches: 9. The CDR3 consists of 15 residues. The CDR3 region is CASSADRVGADTQYF. DNA of the CDR3: TGTGCCAGTAGTGCCGACAGGGTTGGCGCAGATACGCAGTATTTT.

This chain uses TRBV10-2 with TRBJ2-7; TRBD2 is a possible D gene (6 bases). The CDR3 length is 13 residues. In germline, CDR1 is WSHSY, CDR2 SAAADI. V lost 5 bases to trimming and J lost 2 bases, with 10 bases between them. This CDR3 reads CASSPGLPYEQYF. The CDR3 DNA sequence: TGCGCCAGCAGTCCGGGACTCCCCTACGAGCAGTACTTC.

The chain links TRBV11-2 to TRBJ1-4; TRBD1 matches at 8 bases. This CDR3 region has 16 residues. Germline V gene sequence: CDR1 SGHAT, CDR2 FQNNGV. J was trimmed by 2 bases and V by 4 bases; bases with no gene match: 6. The CDR3 coding sequence is TGTGCCAGCAGCTCAACAGGGGGAAGGACTAATGAAAAACTGTTTTTT. Translating gives CASSSTGGRTNEKLFF.

There are a few counts of this clone. The chain has TRBV2 and TRBJ2-3, with TRBD2 as a possible D gene (5 bases). V was clipped by 7 bases and J by 1 base, with 9 bases between them. Germline V gene sequence: CDR1 SNHLY, CDR2 FYNNEI. This CDR3 region has 13 residues. CDR3: CASTAERTDTQYF. The CDR3 coding sequence is TGTGCCAGCACAGCGGAGCGCACAGATACGCAGTATTTT.

This clone was seen ten or more times. The CDR3 reads CASSLRGLPEIYGYTF. The CDR3 nucleotides read TGTGCCAGCAGCTTAAGAGGGCTACCAGAAATCTATGGCTACACCTTC. This rearrangement joins TRBV13 to TRBJ1-2, with no clear D. The V gene's germline CDR1 is PRHDT and CDR2 FYEKMQ (reference sequence). V lost 2 bases and J lost 4, with 17 bases in between. This CDR3 spans 16 amino acids.

The chain employs TRBV27 and TRBJ1-1; D unclear. In germline, CDR1 is MNHEY, CDR2 SMNVEV (reference sequence). CDR3 length: 14 amino acids. Trimming took off 2 bases at V and 0 bases at J, with 7 bases between the two ends. The chain's CDR3 is CASSLQALNTEAFF. CDR3 sequence (DNA): TGTGCCAGCAGTTTACAGGCCCTGAACACTGAAGCTTTCTTT.

The V gene is TRBV28, the J gene TRBJ1-6; 7 bases line up with TRBD1. CDR3 length equals 14 residues. Germline V CDR1 and CDR2: MDHEN, SYDVKM. The J segment lost 6 bases and the V segment lost 7 bases, leaving 6 bases of the junction unmatched. This CDR3 reads CASTMGQSNSPLHF. The CDR3 DNA reads TGTGCCAGCACCATGGGACAGAGTAATTCACCCCTCCACTTT.

This sequence joins TRBV4-1 and TRBJ1-3; D perhaps matches TRBD1 (5 bases). Between the trimmed V and J ends, which lost 2 bases and 2 bases, there was a span of 22 bases. The germline gives CDR1 MGHRA, CDR2 YSYEKL. There are 19 residues in the CDR3. This CDR3 is CASSQPLRRTGYTGNTIYF. The CDR3 coding sequence is TGCGCCAGCAGCCAACCCCTCCGGAGAACAGGCTATACTGGAAACACCATATATTTT.

The rearrangement links TRBV7-9 to TRBJ1-2; 7 nucleotides agree with TRBD1. This CDR3 is 16 amino acids long. In germline, CDR1 is SEHNR, CDR2 FQNEAQ (reference sequence). V lost 5 bases to trimming and J lost 8 bases; unmatched junction nucleotides: 17. The CDR3 DNA reads as TGTGCCAGCAGCCCCGGGCTCCAGGTTTCAGGGGGGGGCTACACCTTC. Translating it yields CASSPGLQVSGGGYTF.

The gene calls are TRBV15 and TRBJ2-1; a weak D match, TRBD2 (7 bases). Germline lookup yields CDR1 LNHNV and CDR2 YYDKDF (reference sequence). This CDR3 comprises 15 residues. V lost 0 bases and J 9 bases, leaving 15 bases between the germline ends. CDR3 DNA: TGTGCCACCAGCAGAGATGGGGGGGGCGGGGCTGAGCAGTTCTTC. Translated, it gives CATSRDGGGGAEQFF.

The chain combines TRBV28 with TRBJ2-5; D is unresolved. Trimming shortened V by 4 bases and J by 0 bases, and 9 bases separated the two germline ends. Germline values: CDR1 MDHEN, CDR2 SYDVKM. CDR3 size: 14 residues. The chain's CDR3 is CASSSQAYQETQYF. DNA of the CDR3: TGTGCCAGCAGTTCCCAAGCGTACCAAGAGACCCAGTACTTC. The whole variable domain, filled in from reference TRBV28 and TRBJ2-5, reads DVKVTQSSRYLVKRTGEKVFLECVQDMDHENMFWYRQDPGLGLRLIYFSYDVKMKEKGDIPEGYSVSREKKERFSLILESASTNQTSMYLCASSSQAYQETQYFGPGTRLLVL.

The chain combines TRBV6-2 or TRBV6-3 with TRBJ2-5; D is undetermined. Trimming removed 4 bases from V and 0 bases from J, with 3 bases in between. CDR1 is MNHEY, CDR2 SVGEGT, per germline. The CDR3 has 12 residues. CDR3: CASSSYQETQYF. In DNA form, the CDR3 reads TGTGCCAGCAGTTCGTACCAAGAGACCCAGTACTTC.